One and the same sample provided the 21 T cell receptor beta chains below, sequenced in a study of breast tumors, draining lymph nodes, adjacent tissues. Each CDR3 protein gets one entry after TCRdb re-called the multiplex PCR reads with MiXCR. Found here are about 25,000 distinct CDR3 sequences, roughly 20% of them singletons; the top ten hold roughly 13%. Sequenced material: breast tumor tissue. The receptors were gathered from a female donor with breast cancer. Some clones in this sample may be carry-over from other donors' samples.

This clonotype showed up many times. The CDR3 sequence: CSARSVTSVPGELFF. The CDR3, as DNA: TGCAGTGCTAGGTCCGTGACTAGCGTCCCCGGGGAGCTGTTTTTT. This chain connects TRBV20-1 to TRBJ2-2; 8 nucleotides line up with TRBD2. This CDR3 spans 15 amino acids. Germline trimming cut 3 bases from V and 6 bases from J; bases unmatched to any gene: 9. CDR1 DFQATT and CDR2 SNEGSKA come from the germline V gene (reference sequence).

Details on this clonotype: The final CDR3 position lacks the conserved phenylalanine or tryptophan, pointing to a likely read error. The V call is TRBV12-3 or TRBV12-4, the J call TRBJ2-1; D is unresolved. The CDR3 is 12 residues long. The DNA of the CDR3 is TGTGCCTGCAGTTTATACGCCAATGAGCAGTTCCTC. It encodes CACSLYANEQFL.

This clonotype was seen ten or more times. The chain uses TRBV30 and TRBJ2-1; 13 nucleotides agree with TRBD2. J gave up 7 bases and V 4 bases, and 4 bases lay outside the gene matches. From germline, CDR1 is GTSNPN and CDR2 SVGIG (reference sequence). CDR3 length equals 14 residues. CDR3 DNA: TGTGCCTGGAAATGGACTAGCGGGAGTAATGAGCAGTTCTTC. This sequence encodes CAWKWTSGSNEQFF.

In this sample, this clonotype is medium-sized. V gene TRBV28 combines with J gene TRBJ2-3; 10 nucleotides line up with TRBD2. Germline CDR1 is MDHEN and CDR2 is SYDVKM. CDR3 length: 13 residues. Losses at the gene ends were 6 bases for V and 5 bases for J; bases not matched to a gene: 2. The CDR3 is CASSLAGEDTQYF. The CDR3 DNA reads as TGTGCCAGCAGCCTAGCGGGAGAAGATACGCAGTATTTT.

There are many counts of this clonotype. The J gene is TRBJ1-5, the V gene TRBV2; D not certain. The V gene's germline CDR1 is SNHLY and CDR2 FYNNEI. The CDR3 contains 13 residues. Trimming stripped 4 bases from V and 5 bases from J, with 9 bases between. CDR3 DNA sequence: TGTGCCAGCAGTGTTGGGGTCTATCAGCCCCAGCATTTT. It codes for CASSVGVYQPQHF.

Ten or more counts support this clonotype. The rearrangement uses TRBV7-9 and TRBJ1-1; a possible D gene is TRBD1 (5 bases). The V gene's germline CDR1 is SEHNR and CDR2 FQNEAQ (reference sequence). Trimming stripped 2 bases from V and 5 bases from J, with 9 bases between. The CDR3 is made up of 13 amino acids. CDR3 amino acids: CASSLQGATEAFF. The CDR3, as DNA: TGTGCCAGCAGCTTACAGGGTGCGACTGAAGCTTTCTTT.

There are many counts of this clonotype. The rearrangement joins TRBV29-1 to TRBJ2-7, with a possible D match to TRBD1 (6 bases). The CDR3 contains 13 residues. Germline V gene sequence: CDR1 SQVTM, CDR2 ANQGSEA. Trimming took off 6 bases at V and 5 bases at J, with 17 bases between the two ends. CDR3 DNA sequence: TGCAGCGTCGACACAGGGTTCGCCCACGAGCAGTACTTC. It yields the protein CSVDTGFAHEQYF.

This clonotype was found many times. The rearrangement joins TRBV27 to TRBJ1-2, with D uncertain. CDR1 and CDR2 from the germline V gene are MNHEY and SMNVEV (reference sequence). V shed 2 bases and J shed 0 bases, with 7 bases lying between them. The CDR3 is 14 residues long. The CDR3 sequence is CASSLKSTNYGYTF. The DNA for the CDR3 is TGTGCCAGCAGTTTAAAATCTACTAACTATGGCTACACCTTC.

The rearrangement links TRBV6-1 to TRBJ1-4; TRBD1 matches at 8 bases. This CDR3 has 14 amino acids. The V gene end was trimmed by 4 bases and the J gene end by 8 bases; junction bases not matched to a gene: 6. Germline-derived CDR1 and CDR2 are MNHNS and SASEGT. CDR3 sequence: CASSGGRGPEKLFF. The CDR3, as DNA: TGTGCCAGCAGTGGGGGCAGGGGGCCGGAAAAACTGTTTTTT.

At least ten counts were recorded for this clonotype. The genes are TRBV2 and TRBJ2-2; 9 bases map to TRBD1. This CDR3 is 17 amino acids long. The V segment lost 6 bases and the J segment 6 bases; nucleotides outside the gene matches: 14. CDR1 is SNHLY, CDR2 FYNNEI, per germline. CDR3 loop: CASRRVGRQGVPGELFF. The CDR3 DNA reads TGTGCCAGCAGGAGGGTCGGGCGACAGGGGGTTCCCGGGGAGCTGTTTTTT.

This clonotype has ten or more counts. V gene TRBV9 combines with J gene TRBJ2-3; TRBD2 matches at 13 bases. The length of the CDR3 is 16 residues. Germline lookup yields CDR1 SGDLS and CDR2 YYNGEE. V shed 2 bases, J shed 6 bases, and the junction held 6 bases outside the gene matches. The CDR3: CASSVRTSGSADTQYF. In nucleotides, the CDR3 is TGTGCCAGCAGCGTTCGGACTAGCGGGAGCGCCGATACGCAGTATTTT.

Many counts were recorded for this clonotype. The rearrangement links TRBV5-1 to TRBJ2-1, with 16 bases aligning to TRBD2. Germline trimming cut 5 bases from V and 8 bases from J; bases unmatched to any gene: 7. Germline V gives CDR1 SGHRS, CDR2 YFSETQ. The CDR3 sequence is 16 residues long. CDR3 nucleotide sequence: TGCGCCAGCAGTCCGGGACTAGCGGGAGGGTGGGATGAGCAGTTCTTC. This encodes CASSPGLAGGWDEQFF.

There are many counts of this clonotype. The chain links TRBV5-1 to TRBJ2-7, with D unclear. The V gene lost 4 bases and the J gene lost 2 bases, with 13 bases spanning the gap. Germline CDR1 reads SGHRS; CDR2 reads YFSETQ. The CDR3 runs to 14 residues. The CDR3 sequence: CASSPGSTTYEQYF. In DNA, the CDR3 is TGCGCCAGCAGCCCCGGGTCCACAACCTACGAGCAGTACTTC. The full variable domain, with the rest looked up from reference TRBV5-1 and TRBJ2-7, is KAGVTQTPRYLIKTRGQQVTLSCSPISGHRSVSWYQQTPGQGLQFLFEYFSETQRNKGNFPGRFSGRQFSNSRSEMNVSTLELGDSALYLCASSPGSTTYEQYFGPGTRLTVT.

V gene TRBV10-3 combines with J gene TRBJ2-3, with 7 positions matching TRBD2. CDR1 and CDR2 (germline): ENHRY, SYGVKD. V dropped 4 bases and J dropped 0; count of bases not matched to a gene: 1. CDR3 length equals 14 residues. The DNA for the CDR3 is TGTGCCATCAGTGTTAGCGGGAGCACAGATACGCAGTATTTT. Residues: CAISVSGSTDTQYF.

This clonotype was seen ten or more times. The junction and the germline gene differ at one end; a read error may be behind it. J is TRBJ2-7 and V is TRBV10-3; tentative D call: TRBD1 (7 bases). Germline V gene lookup returns CDR1 ENHRY and CDR2 SYGVKD. This CDR3 comprises 13 residues. The DNA for the CDR3 is TGCACGGCCTCGAGTGGAGGGGGCGACGAGCAGTACTTC. Translated: CTASSGGGDEQYF.

This clonotype was recorded many times. The chain couples TRBV5-4 to TRBJ2-2, with 9 bases aligning to TRBD1. V lost 4 bases and J lost 6; bases outside the gene matches: 7. Germline V lookup: CDR1 SGHNT, CDR2 YYREEE (reference sequence). The CDR3 sequence is 15 residues long. The CDR3 DNA is TGTGCCAGCAGCACCCCACAGGGGGCGTCCGGGGAGCTGTTTTTT. Amino acid sequence: CASSTPQGASGELFF.

This clonotype was picked up many times. The J gene is TRBJ2-7, the V gene TRBV10-1; weak D call: TRBD1 (5 bases). This CDR3 has 12 amino acids. V shed 2 bases and J shed 3 bases, with 5 bases lying between them. Germline CDR1 WNHNN, CDR2 SYGVQD (reference sequence). This CDR3 is CASSETGYEQYF. The CDR3 region has the DNA TGCGCCAGCAGTGAGACAGGCTACGAGCAGTACTTC.

This clonotype was observed at least ten times. V usage is TRBV28 and J usage is TRBJ2-7; tentatively, D is TRBD2 (6 bases). This CDR3 has 14 amino acids. Germline V gene lookup returns CDR1 MDHEN and CDR2 SYDVKM. Trimming shortened V by 5 bases and J by 2 bases, and 13 bases separated the two germline ends. The CDR3 sequence is CASSGATGAYEQYF. As DNA, the CDR3 is TGTGCCAGCAGTGGGGCGACGGGAGCCTACGAGCAGTACTTC.

The V and J genes are TRBV20-1 and TRBJ2-7, with 10 bases that match TRBD2. Germline CDR1 is DFQATT and CDR2 is SNEGSKA (reference sequence). CDR3 length equals 15 residues. Trimming cost V 4 bases and J 0 bases; bases outside gene matches: 6. CDR3 DNA: TGCAGTGCTACTGCGGGACTAGCGAGCTCCTACGAGCAGTACTTC. As protein: CSATAGLASSYEQYF.

This clonotype has a count of ten or more. The CDR3 DNA reads TGTGCCAGCAGTGACGTCGTAATAAATGAGCAGTTCTTC. Translating it yields CASSDVVINEQFF. The gene calls are TRBV2 and TRBJ2-1; D ambiguous. V was trimmed by 3 bases and J by 7 bases, leaving 10 bases between them. In germline, CDR1 is SNHLY, CDR2 FYNNEI. The CDR3 extends over 13 amino acids.

This clonotype has a count of ten or more. This sequence joins TRBV5-8 and TRBJ2-5, with D possibly matching TRBD2 (6 bases). CDR3 length equals 12 residues. Germline assignment: CDR1 SGHTS and CDR2 YDEGEE. V was trimmed by 7 bases and J by 2 bases, leaving 9 bases between them. This CDR3 is CASRREQETQYF. The CDR3 nucleotides are TGTGCCAGCCGCCGGGAGCAAGAGACCCAGTACTTC.